The clone carrying this T cell receptor beta chain was counted only a few times. The antigen remains undetermined. The entry originates in a study of T cell repertoires in cytomegalovirus infection. Study-level background: The public TCR beta signatures pointed to both CMV infection and matching HLA type.

Germline CDR1 is DFQATT and CDR2 is SNEGSKA (reference sequence). Trimming removed 4 bases at V and 0 bases at J, with 15 bases between. The CDR3 is 15 residues long. Whole-study results and caveats: Ex vivo responses were dominated by HLA-C-restricted CMV-specific TCR beta clonotypes. Pooled public TCR beta family frequency picked out CMV carriers with the relevant HLA.

Via MiXCR, TCRdb re-called the reads, giving one row per CDR3 protein. The sample consists of under 350,000 distinct CDR3 sequences, about 9.2% of them appearing once. The sample taken for sequencing was PBMCs. The rearrangement joins TRBV20-1 to TRBJ2-5; possibly TRBD1 for D (5 bases). The TCR comes from a human donor in good health (CMV status not recorded). Some clones in this sample may be carry-over from other donors' samples. As DNA, the CDR3 is TGCAGTGCTAAGGCGCAGGGTGGATACCAAGAGACCCAGTACTTC. This sequence encodes CSAKAQGGYQETQYF.